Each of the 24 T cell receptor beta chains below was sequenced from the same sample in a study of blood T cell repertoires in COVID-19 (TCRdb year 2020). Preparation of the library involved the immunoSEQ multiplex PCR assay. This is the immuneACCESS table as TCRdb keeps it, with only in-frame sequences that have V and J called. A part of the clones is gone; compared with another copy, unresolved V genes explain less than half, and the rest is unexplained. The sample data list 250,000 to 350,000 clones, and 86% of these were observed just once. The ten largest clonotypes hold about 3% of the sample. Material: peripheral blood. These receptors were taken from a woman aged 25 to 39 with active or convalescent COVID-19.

CDR3 in DNA: TGTGCCAGCAGTAGCCAACTCGATTATGGCTACACCTTC. It encodes CASSSQLDYGYTF. J is TRBJ1-2 and V is TRBV2; D ambiguous. CDR1 is SNHLY and CDR2 is FYNNEI in the germline V gene. Trimming took off 5 bases at V and 5 bases at J, with 12 bases between the two ends. The CDR3 is 13 amino acids. The full variable domain, completed using reference TRBV2 and TRBJ1-2, is EPEVTQTPSHQVTQMGQEVILRCVPISNHLYFYWYRQILGQKVEFLVSFYNNEISEKSEIFDDQFSVERPDGSNFTLKIRSTKLEDSAMYFCASSSQLDYGYTFGSGTRLTVV.

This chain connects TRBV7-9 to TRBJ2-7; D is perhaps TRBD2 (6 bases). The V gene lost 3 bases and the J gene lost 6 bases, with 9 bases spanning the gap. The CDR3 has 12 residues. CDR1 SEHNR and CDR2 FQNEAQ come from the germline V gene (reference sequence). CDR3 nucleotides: TGTGCCAGCAGCTTGGGGCGGGGCGAGCAGTACTTC. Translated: CASSLGRGEQYF.

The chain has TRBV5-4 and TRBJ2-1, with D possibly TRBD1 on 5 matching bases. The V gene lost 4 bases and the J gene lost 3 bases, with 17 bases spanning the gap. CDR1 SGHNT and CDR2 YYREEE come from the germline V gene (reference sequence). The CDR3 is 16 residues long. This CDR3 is CASSRLSRVGYNEQFF. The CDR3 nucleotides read TGTGCCAGCAGCCGGCTGTCCAGGGTTGGCTACAATGAGCAGTTCTTC.

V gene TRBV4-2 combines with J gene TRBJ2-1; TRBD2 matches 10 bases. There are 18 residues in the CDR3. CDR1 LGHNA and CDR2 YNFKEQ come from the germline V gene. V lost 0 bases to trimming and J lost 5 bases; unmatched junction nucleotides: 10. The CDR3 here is CASSQDGAGGPPHNEQFF. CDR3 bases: TGTGCCAGCAGCCAAGATGGAGCGGGGGGGCCCCCCCACAATGAGCAGTTCTTC.

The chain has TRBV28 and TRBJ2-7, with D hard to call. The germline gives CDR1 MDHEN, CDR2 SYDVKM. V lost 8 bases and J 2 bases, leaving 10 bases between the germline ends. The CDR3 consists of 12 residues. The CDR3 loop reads CASATTAYEQYF. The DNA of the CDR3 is TGTGCCAGCGCGACGACTGCCTACGAGCAGTACTTC.

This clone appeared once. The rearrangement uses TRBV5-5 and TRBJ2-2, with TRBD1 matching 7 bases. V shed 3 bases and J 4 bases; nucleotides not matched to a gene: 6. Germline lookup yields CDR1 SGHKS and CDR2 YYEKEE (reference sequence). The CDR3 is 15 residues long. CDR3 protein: CASSYGQDVTGELFF. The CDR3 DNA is TGTGCCAGCAGCTACGGACAGGATGTCACCGGGGAGCTGTTTTTT.

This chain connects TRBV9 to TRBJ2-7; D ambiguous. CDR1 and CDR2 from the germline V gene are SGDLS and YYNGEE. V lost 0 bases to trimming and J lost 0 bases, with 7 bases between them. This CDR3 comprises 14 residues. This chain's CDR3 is CASSVGGNSYEQYF. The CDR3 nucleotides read TGTGCCAGCAGCGTAGGTGGCAACTCCTACGAGCAGTACTTC.

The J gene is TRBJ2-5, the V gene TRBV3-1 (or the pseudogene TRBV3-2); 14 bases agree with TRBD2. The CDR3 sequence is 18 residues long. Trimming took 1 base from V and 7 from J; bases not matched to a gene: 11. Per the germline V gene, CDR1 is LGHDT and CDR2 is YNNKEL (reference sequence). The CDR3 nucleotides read TGTGCCAGCAGCCAAGGACTAGCGGGGGGGACCCTTTTAGGGACCCAGTACTTC. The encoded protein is CASSQGLAGGTLLGTQYF.

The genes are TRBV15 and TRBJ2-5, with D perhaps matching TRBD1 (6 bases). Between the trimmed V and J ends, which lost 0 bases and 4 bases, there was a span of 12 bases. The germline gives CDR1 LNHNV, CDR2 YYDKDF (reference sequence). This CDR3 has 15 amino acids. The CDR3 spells CATSRDNRVGETQYF. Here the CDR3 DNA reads TGTGCCACCAGCAGAGATAACAGGGTCGGAGAGACCCAGTACTTC.

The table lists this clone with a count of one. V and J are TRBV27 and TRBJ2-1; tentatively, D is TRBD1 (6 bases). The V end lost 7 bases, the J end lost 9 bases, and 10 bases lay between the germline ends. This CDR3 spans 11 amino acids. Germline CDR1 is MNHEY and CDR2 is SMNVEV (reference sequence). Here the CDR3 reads CASNTGPEQFF. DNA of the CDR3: TGTGCCAGCAACACAGGGCCTGAGCAGTTCTTC.

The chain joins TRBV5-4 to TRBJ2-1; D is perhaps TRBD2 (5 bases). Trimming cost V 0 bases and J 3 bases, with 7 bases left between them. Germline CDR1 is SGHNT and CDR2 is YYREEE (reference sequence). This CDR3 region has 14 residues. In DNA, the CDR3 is TGTGCCAGCAGCTTGGAGCGGAGCTACAATGAGCAGTTCTTC. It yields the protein CASSLERSYNEQFF.

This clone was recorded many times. CDR3 in DNA: TGTGCCAGCAGCTTAGGACAGGTTAGCACAGATACGCAGTATTTT. This encodes CASSLGQVSTDTQYF. This rearrangement joins TRBV7-9 to TRBJ2-3; the D gene is possibly TRBD1 (6 bases). Germline CDR1 reads SEHNR; CDR2 reads FQNEAQ (reference sequence). V gave up 1 base and J gave up 0 bases, with 8 bases separating them. This CDR3 region has 15 residues.

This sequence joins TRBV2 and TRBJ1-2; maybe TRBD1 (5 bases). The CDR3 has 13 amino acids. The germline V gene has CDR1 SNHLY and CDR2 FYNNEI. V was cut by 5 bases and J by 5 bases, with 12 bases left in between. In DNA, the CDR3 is TGTGCCAGCAGTCGGGGGACGGTGTATGGCTACACCTTC. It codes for CASSRGTVYGYTF.

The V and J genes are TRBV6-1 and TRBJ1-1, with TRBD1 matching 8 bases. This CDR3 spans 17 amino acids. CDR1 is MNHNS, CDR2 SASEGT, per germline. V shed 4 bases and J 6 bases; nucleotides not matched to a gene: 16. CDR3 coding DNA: TGTGCCAGCAGTGGGTCGGAATGGACAGGGTGGTCCTCTGAAGCTTTCTTT. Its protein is CASSGSEWTGWSSEAFF.

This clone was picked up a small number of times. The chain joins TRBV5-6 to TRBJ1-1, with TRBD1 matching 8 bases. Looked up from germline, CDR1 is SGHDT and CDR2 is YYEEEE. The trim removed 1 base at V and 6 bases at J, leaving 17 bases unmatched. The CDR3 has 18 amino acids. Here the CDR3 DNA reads TGTGCCAGCAGCTTGCGGACAGGGATCAACCACCCTGACGCTGAAGCTTTCTTT. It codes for CASSLRTGINHPDAEAFF.

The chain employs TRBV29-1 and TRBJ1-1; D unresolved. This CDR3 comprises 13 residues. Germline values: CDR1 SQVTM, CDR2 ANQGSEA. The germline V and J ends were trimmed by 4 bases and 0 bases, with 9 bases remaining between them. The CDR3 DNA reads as TGCAGCGTTGCCGGTAAAATGAACACTGAAGCTTTCTTT. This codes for CSVAGKMNTEAFF.

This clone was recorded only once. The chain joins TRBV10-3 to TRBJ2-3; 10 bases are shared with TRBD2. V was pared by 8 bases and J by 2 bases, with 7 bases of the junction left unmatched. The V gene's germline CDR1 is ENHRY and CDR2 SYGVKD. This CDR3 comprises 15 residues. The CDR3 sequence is CAIGTSGGATDTQYF. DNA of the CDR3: TGTGCCATCGGGACGAGCGGGGGGGCCACAGATACGCAGTATTTT.

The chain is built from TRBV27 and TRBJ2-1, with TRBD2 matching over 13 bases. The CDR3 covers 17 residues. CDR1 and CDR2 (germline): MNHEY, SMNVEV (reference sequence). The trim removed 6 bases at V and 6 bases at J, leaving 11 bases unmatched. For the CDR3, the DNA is TGTGCCAGCAGCCAAACTACCGGGACTAGCGGGGTCAATGAGCAGTTCTTC. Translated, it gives CASSQTTGTSGVNEQFF.

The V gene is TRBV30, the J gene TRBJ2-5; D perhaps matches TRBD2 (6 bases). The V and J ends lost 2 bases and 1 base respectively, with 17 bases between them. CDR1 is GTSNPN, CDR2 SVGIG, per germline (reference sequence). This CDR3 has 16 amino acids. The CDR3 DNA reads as TGTGCCTGGAGTCCGCTTACTAGCCATTCCCAAGAGACCCAGTACTTC. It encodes CAWSPLTSHSQETQYF.

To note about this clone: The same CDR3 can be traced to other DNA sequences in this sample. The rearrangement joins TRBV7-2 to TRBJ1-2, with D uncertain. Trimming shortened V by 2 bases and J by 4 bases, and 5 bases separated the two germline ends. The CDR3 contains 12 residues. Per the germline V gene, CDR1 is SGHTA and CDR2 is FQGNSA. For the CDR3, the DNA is TGTGCCAGCAGCTTACGGGGCTATGGCTACACCTTC. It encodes CASSLRGYGYTF.

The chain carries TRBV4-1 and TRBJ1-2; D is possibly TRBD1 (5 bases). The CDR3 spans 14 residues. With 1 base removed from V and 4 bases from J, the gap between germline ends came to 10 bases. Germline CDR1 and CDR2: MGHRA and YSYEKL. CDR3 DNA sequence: TGCGCCAGCAGCCAAGCCGGGGGGAGCTATGGCTACACCTTC. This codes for CASSQAGGSYGYTF.

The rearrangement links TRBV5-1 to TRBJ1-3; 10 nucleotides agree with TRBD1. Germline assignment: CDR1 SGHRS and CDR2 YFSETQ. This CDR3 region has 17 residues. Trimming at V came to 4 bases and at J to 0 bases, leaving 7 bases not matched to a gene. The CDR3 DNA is TGCGCCAGCAGCCCCGGGACAGGGGCATCCTCTGGAAACACCATATATTTT. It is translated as CASSPGTGASSGNTIYF. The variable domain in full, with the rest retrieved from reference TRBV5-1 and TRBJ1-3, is KAGVTQTPRYLIKTRGQQVTLSCSPISGHRSVSWYQQTPGQGLQFLFEYFSETQRNKGNFPGRFSGRQFSNSRSEMNVSTLELGDSALYLCASSPGTGASSGNTIYFGEGSWLTVV.

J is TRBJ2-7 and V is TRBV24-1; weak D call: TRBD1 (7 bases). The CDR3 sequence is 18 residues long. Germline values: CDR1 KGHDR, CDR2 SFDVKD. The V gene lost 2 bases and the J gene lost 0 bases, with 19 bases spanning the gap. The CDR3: CATSDSGSGGPGSYEQYF. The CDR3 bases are TGTGCCACCAGTGATTCCGGGTCAGGGGGGCCCGGCTCCTACGAGCAGTACTTC.

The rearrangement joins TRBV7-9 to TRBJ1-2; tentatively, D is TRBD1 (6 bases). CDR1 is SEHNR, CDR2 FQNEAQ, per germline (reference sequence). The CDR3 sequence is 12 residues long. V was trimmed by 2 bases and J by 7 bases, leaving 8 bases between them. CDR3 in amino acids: CASSLSGAGYTF. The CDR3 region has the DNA TGTGCCAGCAGCTTATCAGGGGCTGGCTACACCTTC.